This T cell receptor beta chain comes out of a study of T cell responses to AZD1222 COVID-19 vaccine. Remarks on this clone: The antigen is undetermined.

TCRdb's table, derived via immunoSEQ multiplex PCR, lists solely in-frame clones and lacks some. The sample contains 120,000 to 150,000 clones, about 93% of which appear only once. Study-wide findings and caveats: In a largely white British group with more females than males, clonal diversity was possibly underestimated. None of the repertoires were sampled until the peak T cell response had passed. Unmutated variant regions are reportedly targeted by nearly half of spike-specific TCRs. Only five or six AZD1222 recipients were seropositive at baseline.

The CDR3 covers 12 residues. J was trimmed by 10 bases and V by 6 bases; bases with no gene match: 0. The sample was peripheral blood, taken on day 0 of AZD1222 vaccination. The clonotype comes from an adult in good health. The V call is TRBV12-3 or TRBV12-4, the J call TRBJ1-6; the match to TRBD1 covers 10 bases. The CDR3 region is CASRTGGSPLHF. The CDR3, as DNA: TGTGCCAGCAGGACAGGGGGCTCACCCCTCCACTTT.